Below, 14 T cell receptor beta chains from the same sample are listed, as sequenced in a study of regulatory T cells in long-lasting Graves disease. Sequencing libraries for TCR beta were prepared with iRepertoire HTBI primers and Arm-PCR of CDR3 regions. TCRdb recomputed calls from the multiplex PCR reads with MiXCR, one row per CDR3 protein. The table lists some 370,000 distinct CDR3 sequences, 20% to 25% of them singletons. Noted time point: persistent/refractory GD, antithyroid drugs over 5 years with positive TRAb. RNA isolated from PBMCs was used to make the TCR library. The sequencing here drew on peripheral blood mononuclear cells (PBMCs), taken when the disease was refractory, from a patient treated with antithyroid drugs. The receptors come from a woman aged 40 to 55 with Graves disease.

This clonotype was picked up many times. This chain joins TRBV2 and TRBJ1-1; D ambiguous. The CDR3 is 12 amino acids. Germline CDR1 is SNHLY and CDR2 is FYNNEI. As DNA, the CDR3 is TGTGTCCCAGGCGGGGTGAACACTGAAGCTTTCTTT. Translating it yields CVPGGVNTEAFF.

This clonotype was picked up many times. The chain uses TRBV2 and TRBJ1-1; no definite D call. The CDR3 contains 17 residues. Germline-derived CDR1 and CDR2 are SNHLY and FYNNEI. Deletions cut 4 bases from V and 4 bases from J, with 22 bases between. The CDR3 DNA is TGTGCCAGCAGTGCGTTGGGGTCGGCCGCGCCGAGCACTGAAGCTTTCTTT. It codes for CASSALGSAAPSTEAFF.

The chain has TRBV28 and TRBJ1-6; D perhaps matches TRBD1 (5 bases). The CDR3 contains 14 residues. Germline values: CDR1 MDHEN, CDR2 SYDVKM. Between the trimmed V and J ends, which lost 9 bases and 7 bases, there was a span of 16 bases. The chain's CDR3 is CASGLPGSNSPLHF. The DNA of the CDR3 is TGTGCCAGTGGTTTACCAGGGTCCAATTCACCCCTCCACTTT.

This clonotype was counted only a few times. The chain recombines TRBV10-3 with TRBJ1-1, with D possibly TRBD1 on 5 matching bases. Trimming stripped 2 bases from V and 7 bases from J, with 14 bases between. Germline CDR1 and CDR2: ENHRY and SYGVKD. CDR3 size: 14 residues. CDR3 nucleotide sequence: TGTGCCATCAGTGAGGCAGACAGCGACCTTGAAGCTTTCTTT. This gives the protein CAISEADSDLEAFF.

This clonotype was counted a few times. This chain links TRBV27 with TRBJ2-7, with D possibly TRBD2 on 5 matching bases. CDR3 size: 15 residues. V was clipped by 0 bases and J by 2 bases, with 11 bases between them. Germline loops: CDR1 MNHEY, CDR2 SMNVEV (reference sequence). CDR3 amino acids: CASSLSGSGPYEQYF. The CDR3 region has the DNA TGTGCCAGCAGTTTATCAGGGAGTGGCCCCTACGAGCAGTACTTC.

V usage is TRBV7-8 and J usage is TRBJ2-7, with no clear D. The CDR3 extends over 16 amino acids. The V end was cut by 1 base, the J end by 0 bases, with 13 bases between. The germline CDR1 and CDR2 sequences are SGHVS and FQNEAQ. CDR3 residues: CASSLVPGPDSYEQYF. The CDR3 region has the DNA TGTGCCAGCAGCTTAGTTCCCGGGCCTGACTCCTACGAGCAGTACTTC.

This clonotype occurred many times. This chain uses TRBV12-3 or TRBV12-4 with TRBJ2-7; the D gene is possibly TRBD2 (6 bases). V was pared by 6 bases and J by 0 bases, with 9 bases between. The CDR3 loop spans 13 amino acids. The CDR3 DNA reads TGTGCCAGCAGACCCGGGAGCTCCTACGAGCAGTACTTC. It encodes CASRPGSSYEQYF.

This chain connects TRBV20-1 to TRBJ2-7; D gene uncertain. Trimming took off 1 base at V and 2 bases at J, with 12 bases between the two ends. The CDR3 loop spans 14 amino acids. CDR1 and CDR2 (germline): DFQATT, SNEGSKA (reference sequence). CDR3 nucleotide sequence: TGCAGTGCTAGAGGAGGTCAGGATACCTACGAGCAGTACTTC. The encoded protein is CSARGGQDTYEQYF.

This clonotype showed up just a few times. The chain uses TRBV7-9 and TRBJ2-5; D may be TRBD1 (6 bases). Between the trimmed V and J ends, which lost 5 bases and 3 bases, there was a span of 19 bases. Germline V gives CDR1 SEHNR, CDR2 FQNEAQ (reference sequence). The CDR3 length is 16 residues. The CDR3 DNA sequence: TGTGCCAGCAGCCCAAGGTTCCAGGGGTCGAAAGAGACCCAGTACTTC. Translation: CASSPRFQGSKETQYF.

The table lists this clonotype with a few counts. The rearrangement joins TRBV7-9 to TRBJ1-2; 10 bases fit TRBD1. Germline V lookup: CDR1 SEHNR, CDR2 FQNEAQ (reference sequence). CDR3 length: 18 amino acids. V lost 3 bases to trimming and J lost 6 bases; unmatched junction nucleotides: 16. For the CDR3, the DNA is TGTGCCAGCAGCTTCTCCGGGACAGGGGAAAACCGGAATCATGGCTACACCTTC. The encoded protein is CASSFSGTGENRNHGYTF.

This clonotype was counted a few times. CDR3 amino acids: CSASRQAEAFF. DNA for the CDR3: TGCAGTGCTAGTAGGCAGGCAGAAGCTTTCTTT. The J gene is TRBJ1-1, the V gene TRBV20-1; no clear D gene. Trimming removed 3 bases at V and 8 bases at J, with 10 bases between. This CDR3 contains 11 residues. CDR1 and CDR2 (germline): DFQATT, SNEGSKA (reference sequence).

This chain connects TRBV12-3 or TRBV12-4 to TRBJ1-2, with D tentatively TRBD1 (5 bases). The CDR3 has 14 amino acids. With 3 bases removed from V and 5 bases from J, the gap between germline ends came to 13 bases. CDR3 protein: CASSFGQGTYGYTF. CDR3 DNA sequence: TGTGCCAGCAGTTTTGGTCAGGGTACATATGGCTACACCTTC.

This clonotype was observed a few times. A read error may be the cause here, since a much bigger clone is one base away. The chain employs TRBV28 and TRBJ1-1; D uncertain. The CDR3 runs to 14 residues. Germline CDR1 is MDHEN and CDR2 is SYDVKM. This CDR3 is CANSFDKPNTEAFF. CDR3 sequence (DNA): TGTGCCAACAGTTTCGACAAACCGAACACTGAAGCTTTCTTT.

This chain uses TRBV20-1 with TRBJ1-1, with a tentative D call TRBD1 (6 bases). The CDR3 loop spans 12 amino acids. Germline CDR1 is DFQATT and CDR2 is SNEGSKA (reference sequence). V lost 5 bases and J 1 base, leaving 8 bases between the germline ends. The CDR3 here is CSAWDKNTEAFF. The CDR3 bases are TGCAGTGCTTGGGACAAGAACACTGAAGCTTTCTTT.